This TCR beta chain originates from a study of blood T cell repertoires in COVID-19. Study information: Italy, Spain and the United States were the sources of the convalescent and acute COVID-19 samples. PBMCs, B-cell-depleted T cells, or T cells were the source of the cDNA or gDNA that made up the material.

The trim removed 1 base at V and 5 bases at J, leaving 3 bases unmatched. Looked up from germline, CDR1 is SGHDT and CDR2 is YYEEEE. The CDR3 sequence is 13 residues long. Study processing details: Counts of nucleated cells, estimated from reference gene primer amplification, were obtained. This table comes from immunoSEQ multiplex PCR, and its TCRdb copy is limited to in-frame clones, with some not included. V and J calls and clone size come straight from that table; D and trimming were deduced from the DNA. The profile shows 200,000 or so clones, roughly 88% of them singletons. This TCR was recovered from a human donor with active or convalescent COVID-19. The donor label of this sample is uncertain. The chain uses TRBV5-6 and TRBJ2-7; 7 nucleotides agree with TRBD1. The sequenced material came from peripheral blood. Here the CDR3 DNA reads TGTGCCAGCAGCTTGTGGGACAGAGACGAGCAGTACTTC. This gives the protein CASSLWDRDEQYF.